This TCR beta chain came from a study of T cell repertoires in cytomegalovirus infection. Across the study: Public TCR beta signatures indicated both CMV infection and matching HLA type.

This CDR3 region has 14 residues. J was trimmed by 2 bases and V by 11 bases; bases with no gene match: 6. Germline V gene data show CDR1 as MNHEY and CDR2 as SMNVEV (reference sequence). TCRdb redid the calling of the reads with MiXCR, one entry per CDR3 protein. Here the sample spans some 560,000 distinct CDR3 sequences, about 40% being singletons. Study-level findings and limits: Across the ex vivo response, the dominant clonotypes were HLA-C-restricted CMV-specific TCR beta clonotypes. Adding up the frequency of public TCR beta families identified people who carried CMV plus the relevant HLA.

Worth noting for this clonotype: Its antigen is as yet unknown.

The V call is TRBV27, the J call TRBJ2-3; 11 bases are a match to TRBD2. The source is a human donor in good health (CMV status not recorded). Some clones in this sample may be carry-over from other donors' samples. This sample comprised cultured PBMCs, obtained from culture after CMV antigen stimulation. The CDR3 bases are TGTGCCGTTTTTAGCGGGGGGGCCACAGATACGCAGTATTTT. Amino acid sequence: CAVFSGGATDTQYF.